The 7 T cell receptor beta chains in this list originate from one sample, sequenced in a study of T cell responses to AZD1222 COVID-19 vaccine. The table came from immunoSEQ multiplex PCR; TCRdb's copy has only in-frame clones and leaves some out. The repertoire holds more than 120,000 clones, with around 93% as singletons. The sample consisted of peripheral blood, taken on day 0 of AZD1222 vaccination. Receptor source: an adult in good health.

The rearrangement joins TRBV12-3 or TRBV12-4 to TRBJ2-3, with 7 nucleotides matching TRBD2. The CDR3 spans 13 residues. V shed 7 bases, J shed 2 bases, and the junction held 3 bases outside the gene matches. The chain's CDR3 is CASNLAATDTQYF. The CDR3 DNA reads TGTGCCAGCAATCTAGCGGCCACAGATACGCAGTATTTT.

The chain carries TRBV19 and TRBJ1-5; D is uncertain. Trimming pared 7 bases from V and 6 bases from J, leaving 13 bases between. Germline lookup yields CDR1 LNHDA and CDR2 SQIVND (reference sequence). The length of the CDR3 is 13 residues. CDR3 residues: CASNQERLQPQHF. Written as DNA, the CDR3 is TGTGCCAGTAACCAGGAGAGGCTTCAGCCCCAGCATTTT.

The J gene is TRBJ2-7, the V gene TRBV7-9; 8 positions agree with TRBD2. With 5 bases clipped from V and 1 base from J, the junction kept 10 bases outside the gene matches. Germline loops: CDR1 SEHNR, CDR2 FQNEAQ (reference sequence). The CDR3 has 16 amino acids. CDR3 in amino acids: CASSINEVAGSYEQYF. As DNA, the CDR3 is TGTGCCAGCAGCATAAACGAGGTAGCGGGGTCCTACGAGCAGTACTTC.

The rearrangement joins TRBV7-9 to TRBJ1-3, with D unresolved. CDR1 and CDR2 from the germline V gene are SEHNR and FQNEAQ (reference sequence). CDR3 length: 10 amino acids. Trimming shortened V by 7 bases and J by 8 bases, and 6 bases separated the two germline ends. In DNA form, the CDR3 reads TGTGCCAGCACCGAGGACACCATATATTTT. This sequence encodes CASTEDTIYF.

This chain joins TRBV5-1 and TRBJ2-3; D is possibly TRBD2 (5 bases). Germline V gene sequence: CDR1 SGHRS, CDR2 YFSETQ. The CDR3 contains 13 residues. Trimming removed 4 bases at V and 2 bases at J, with 8 bases between. As DNA, the CDR3 is TGCGCCAGCAGCGAAGCGGCCACAGATACGCAGTATTTT. Translated, it gives CASSEAATDTQYF.

J is TRBJ2-1 and V is TRBV4-3; 12 bases are shared with TRBD2. Germline V gives CDR1 LGHNA, CDR2 YSLEER. This CDR3 has 17 residues. V lost 4 bases to trimming and J lost 1 base; unmatched junction nucleotides: 5. As DNA, the CDR3 is TGCGCCAGCAGCCTAACACTAGCGGGAGGTTCCTACAATGAGCAGTTCTTC. Translated, it gives CASSLTLAGGSYNEQFF.

The chain uses TRBV15 and TRBJ2-7; 10 bases match TRBD2. The CDR3 contains 16 residues. CDR1 is LNHNV, CDR2 YYDKDF, per germline (reference sequence). Unmatched junction bases numbered 9, after V lost 0 bases and J lost 7 bases. This CDR3 reads CATSRDLQLAGEEQYF. CDR3 sequence (DNA): TGTGCCACCAGCAGAGATCTCCAGCTAGCGGGAGAGGAGCAGTACTTC.